This is a list of T cell receptor beta chains from one sample in a study of human T cells and chemical hapten exposure. TCRdb ran MiXCR on the RACE reads and lists one entry per CDR3 protein. The table includes some 120,000 distinct CDR3 sequences, more than 7.5% detected once. Sequencing used whole blood. These receptors were taken from a male donor in good health. Some clones in this sample may be carry-over from other donors' samples. CDR3s include the opening cysteine and the closing phenylalanine or tryptophan. The order of the fields is V gene, clone size, CDR3 protein. Clone size, where shown, is once, few, many, or a class for clones that have expanded.

>TRBV29-1|many
CSARGQYTDTQYF
>TRBV7-9|NA
CASSWREGSTDTQYF
>TRBV7-2|few
CASTPGGPSPLHF
>TRBV3-1|many
CASSQDQGFDEQFF
>TRBV2|few
CASSEGGTAEAFF
>TRBV7-2|few
CASSLVRGRSYNEQFF
>TRBV12-3/TRBV12-4|many
CASSLQTSSYEQYF
>TRBV7-9|few
CASGSRQANYGYTF
>TRBV25-1|NA
CASSEIGGGGNTIYF
>TRBV6-2/TRBV6-3|few
CALGEGFNQPQHF
>TRBV7-9|few
CASSSQLAGGHEQYF
>TRBV20-1|many
CSATGTAQQETQYF
>TRBV14|few
CASSQETVGELFF
>TRBV5-1|NA
CASSLGLGGTGRYEQYF
>TRBV15|few
CATSRDRTSGAETQYF
>TRBV6-1|few
CASRATGPYEQYF
>TRBV20-1|few
CSASAGGNYEQYF
>TRBV19|NA
CASSTDYSNQPQHF
>TRBV7-8|few
CASSSKAGQGYNEQFF
>TRBV7-6|NA
CASSLALIRDPGAFF
>TRBV6-1|NA
CASSVPGHSTYEQYF
>TRBV4-2|many
CASSQNPGLADYNEQFF
>TRBV3-1|few
CASSRGRAGNEQFF
>TRBV7-2|few
CASSTHGQGELFF
>TRBV7-9|few
CASSRTGNSSNQPQHF
>TRBV10-3|many
CAHSGGTDTQYF
>TRBV19|few
CASNPTARGVQPQHF
>TRBV12-3/TRBV12-4|NA
CASSQKSVSGSFADTQYF
>TRBV20-1|many
CSARGEVSGGGGPTDTQYF
>TRBV25-1|NA
CASSLGGGRYEQYF
>TRBV7-9|few
CASSLAERTYEQYF
>TRBV12-3/TRBV12-4|many
CASSPSLGDTQYF
>TRBV9|many
CASSSTDGGWNTGELFF
>TRBV10-3|few
CAISGQLDLSGANVLTF
>TRBV10-3|NA
CAISFSGTRRSYEQYF
>TRBV6-6|NA
CAVSGGAGDTQYF
>TRBV29-1|few
CSVLTSGNEQFF